This entry lists 18 T cell receptor beta chains sequenced from one sample in a study of patients and donors after allogeneic stem cell transplantation. TCRdb re-called the RT-PCR reads through MiXCR, storing one row per CDR3 protein. The sample lists about 960,000 distinct CDR3 sequences; 15% to 20% were seen once. Sequences were obtained from blood, either unsorted or a sorted T cell fraction (not recorded which). The origin of the receptors is a human donor who was either an allogeneic HSCT recipient or a stem cell or donor lymphocyte infusion donor (not recorded which). It is not recorded whose cells these are; they may come from a transplant donor.

This clonotype has just a few counts. This sequence joins TRBV20-1 and TRBJ2-7; D remains ambiguous. Germline V gene lookup returns CDR1 DFQATT and CDR2 SNEGSKA (reference sequence). The germline V and J ends were trimmed by 0 bases and 3 bases, with 9 bases remaining between them. The CDR3 has 13 residues. CDR3 residues: CSARDPLDYEQYF. In DNA, the CDR3 is TGCAGTGCTAGAGATCCCTTGGACTACGAGCAGTACTTC.

Only a few counts were recorded for this clonotype. The V call is TRBV12-3 or TRBV12-4, the J call TRBJ2-5; 8 bases map to TRBD1. There are 15 residues in the CDR3. V was clipped by 5 bases and J by 5 bases; unmatched bases: 10. The CDR3 DNA follows: TGTGCCAGCAGTATTAGACAGGGGAGCATCGAGACCCAGTACTTC. Translating it yields CASSIRQGSIETQYF.

V gene TRBV12-3 or TRBV12-4 combines with J gene TRBJ2-1, with 10 bases lining up with TRBD2. V lost 5 bases and J lost 9; bases outside the gene matches: 7. The CDR3 runs to 14 residues. CDR3 in amino acids: CASSSGGAVSEQFF. The CDR3 DNA reads TGTGCCAGCAGTAGCGGGGGGGCGGTGAGTGAGCAGTTCTTC.

This chain uses TRBV20-1 with TRBJ2-7; possible D gene TRBD2, 5 bases. Between the trimmed V and J ends, which lost 4 bases and 2 bases, there was a span of 15 bases. CDR1 and CDR2 from the germline V gene are DFQATT and SNEGSKA (reference sequence). This CDR3 region has 14 residues. The CDR3 nucleotides are TGCAGTGCTACAAGCCCGGGAACCACCTACGAGCAGTACTTC. Its translation: CSATSPGTTYEQYF.

The chain couples TRBV18 to TRBJ2-5; maybe TRBD2 (6 bases). V was shortened by 2 bases and J by 5 bases, with 12 bases between the two germline ends. This CDR3 comprises 14 residues. CDR1 and CDR2 (germline): KGHSH, LQKENI. In DNA, the CDR3 is TGTGCCAGCTCACCAATCGGGGGAGTTGAGACCCAGTACTTC. It translates to CASSPIGGVETQYF.

This clonotype occurred a few times. The chain links TRBV5-6 to TRBJ2-7, with D uncertain. V lost 7 bases and J lost 2, with 13 bases in between. The length of the CDR3 is 13 residues. CDR1 SGHDT and CDR2 YYEEEE come from the germline V gene. This CDR3 is CASRIVGAYEQYF. CDR3 nucleotides: TGTGCCAGCCGTATAGTGGGCGCCTACGAGCAGTACTTC.

The V and J genes are TRBV10-3 and TRBJ1-2; D unresolved. Trimming removed 7 bases at V and 0 bases at J, with 6 bases between. CDR3 size: 12 residues. Per germline, CDR1 ENHRY and CDR2 SYGVKD. The CDR3 loop reads CAITGTNYGYTF. CDR3 bases: TGTGCCATCACCGGCACTAACTATGGCTACACCTTC.

This chain joins TRBV7-9 and TRBJ2-2, with TRBD1 as a possible D gene (6 bases). V lost 4 bases and J 1 base, leaving 10 bases between the germline ends. Per the germline V gene, CDR1 is SEHNR and CDR2 is FQNEAQ (reference sequence). There are 15 residues in the CDR3. Here the CDR3 reads CASSSRGKNTGELFF. The CDR3, as DNA: TGTGCCAGCAGCTCCAGGGGAAAGAACACCGGGGAGCTGTTTTTT. Drawing the rest from reference TRBV7-9 and TRBJ2-2, the complete variable domain is DTGVSQNPRHKITKRGQNVTFRCDPISEHNRLYWYRQTLGQGPEFLTYFQNEAQLEKSRLLSDRFSAERPKGSFSTLEIQRTEQGDSAMYLCASSSRGKNTGELFFGEGSRLTVL.

J is TRBJ2-5 and V is TRBV18; TRBD2 matches 9 bases. V gave up 3 bases and J gave up 5 bases; unmatched junction bases: 7. Germline V gives CDR1 KGHSH, CDR2 LQKENI. This CDR3 has 15 residues. The CDR3 sequence is CASSPTAGGAETQYF. CDR3 DNA sequence: TGTGCCAGCTCACCCACTGCGGGGGGGGCCGAGACCCAGTACTTC. Complete variable domain (other parts from reference TRBV18 and TRBJ2-5): NAGVMQNPRHLVRRRGQEARLRCSPMKGHSHVYWYRQLPEEGLKFMVYLQKENIIDESGMPKERFSAEFPKEGPSILRIQQVVRGDSAAYFCASSPTAGGAETQYFGPGTRLLVL.

The chain uses TRBV4-1 and TRBJ2-1, with a possible D match to TRBD1 (5 bases). Trimming shortened V by 0 bases and J by 10 bases, and 16 bases separated the two germline ends. CDR1 and CDR2 from the germline V gene are MGHRA and YSYEKL. CDR3 length equals 15 residues. CDR3 DNA sequence: TGCGCCAGCAGCCAAGAGGACACCTTCGTTGGAGAGCAGTTCTTC. The encoded protein is CASSQEDTFVGEQFF.

This clonotype was found many times. The rearrangement links TRBV4-2 to TRBJ1-4; D gene uncertain. Germline loops: CDR1 LGHNA, CDR2 YNFKEQ. The CDR3 runs 13 residues. The V and J ends lost 0 bases and 7 bases respectively, with 6 bases between them. DNA of the CDR3: TGTGCCAGCAGCCAAGATCTTGGTGAAAAACTGTTTTTT. Its protein is CASSQDLGEKLFF.

This clonotype was seen only a few times. CDR3 in amino acids: CASSTGVTLNTEAFF. In DNA, the CDR3 is TGTGCCAGTAGTACCGGGGTCACTCTGAACACTGAAGCTTTCTTT. The J gene is TRBJ1-1, the V gene TRBV19, with D unresolved. The V end was cut by 4 bases, the J end by 0 bases, with 12 bases between. The CDR3 contains 15 residues. Germline V gene sequence: CDR1 LNHDA, CDR2 SQIVND (reference sequence).

The V call is TRBV11-1, the J call TRBJ1-2, with no clear D. Per germline, CDR1 SGHAT and CDR2 FQDESV (reference sequence). V was clipped by 5 bases and J by 4 bases, with 11 bases between them. This CDR3 is 13 amino acids long. The CDR3 spells CASSPQAVYGYTF. The CDR3 nucleotides are TGTGCCAGCAGCCCCCAGGCGGTCTATGGCTACACCTTC.

Many counts were recorded for this clonotype. This chain uses TRBV12-3 or TRBV12-4 with TRBJ1-5, with D perhaps matching TRBD1 (5 bases). There are 18 residues in the CDR3. The V end lost 5 bases, the J end lost 5 bases, and 25 bases lay between the germline ends. CDR3: CASSLTNAGHWWDQPQHF. The CDR3 DNA reads as TGTGCCAGCAGTCTAACTAACGCCGGACACTGGTGGGATCAGCCCCAGCATTTT.

The genes are TRBV6-1 and TRBJ2-7, with TRBD2 matching 11 bases. Unmatched junction bases numbered 6, after V lost 7 bases and J lost 1 base. The germline gives CDR1 MNHNS, CDR2 SASEGT. CDR3 size: 15 residues. The CDR3 spells CASTSLAGVSYEQYF. The CDR3 bases are TGTGCCAGCACATCACTAGCGGGAGTATCCTACGAGCAGTACTTC.

V and J are TRBV20-1 and TRBJ2-5; D gene unclear. The V gene's germline CDR1 is DFQATT and CDR2 SNEGSKA (reference sequence). The CDR3 is 13 amino acids. V was trimmed by 1 base and J by 1 base, leaving 7 bases between them. The CDR3 is CSARVRSQETQYF. Here the CDR3 DNA reads TGCAGTGCTAGAGTAAGGTCCCAAGAGACCCAGTACTTC.

This sequence joins TRBV4-1 and TRBJ2-1, with 10 bases fitting TRBD2. The germline gives CDR1 MGHRA, CDR2 YSYEKL. The CDR3 covers 17 residues. Trimming cost V 0 bases and J 6 bases; bases outside gene matches: 8. CDR3 region: CASSQDVSSGSTNEQFF. CDR3 DNA sequence: TGCGCCAGCAGCCAAGACGTCTCTAGCGGGAGTACCAATGAGCAGTTCTTC.

The rearrangement uses TRBV4-3 and TRBJ1-1; D gene ambiguous. V lost 5 bases and J lost 4, with 11 bases in between. The CDR3 runs to 13 residues. Germline loops: CDR1 LGHNA, CDR2 YSLEER. The CDR3 loop reads CASSMRLGTEAFF. The CDR3 DNA is TGCGCCAGCAGCATGAGGTTGGGCACTGAAGCTTTCTTT.